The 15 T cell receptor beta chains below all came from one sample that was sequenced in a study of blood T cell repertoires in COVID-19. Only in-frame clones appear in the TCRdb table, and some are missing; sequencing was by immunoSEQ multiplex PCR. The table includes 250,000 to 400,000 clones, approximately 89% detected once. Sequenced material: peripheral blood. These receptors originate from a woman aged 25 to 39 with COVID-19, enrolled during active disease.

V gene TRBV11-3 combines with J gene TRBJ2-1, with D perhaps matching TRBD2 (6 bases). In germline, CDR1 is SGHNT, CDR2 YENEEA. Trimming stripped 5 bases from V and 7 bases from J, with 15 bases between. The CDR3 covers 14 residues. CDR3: CASSGALAGNEQFF. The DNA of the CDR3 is TGTGCCAGCAGCGGGGCATTGGCGGGGAATGAGCAGTTCTTC. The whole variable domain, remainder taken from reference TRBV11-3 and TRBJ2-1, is EAGVVQSPRYKIIEKKQPVAFWCNPISGHNTLYWYLQNLGQGPELLIRYENEEAVDDSQLPKDRFSAERLKGVDSTLKIQPAELGDSAVYLCASSGALAGNEQFFGPGTRLTVL.

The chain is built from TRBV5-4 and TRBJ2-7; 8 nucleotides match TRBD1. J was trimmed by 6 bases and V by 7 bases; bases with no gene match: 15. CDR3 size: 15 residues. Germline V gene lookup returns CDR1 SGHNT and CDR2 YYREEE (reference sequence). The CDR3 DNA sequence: TGTGCCAGCCGGAGTCAGGACAGGGAGGTCGGCGAGCAGTACTTC. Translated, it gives CASRSQDREVGEQYF.

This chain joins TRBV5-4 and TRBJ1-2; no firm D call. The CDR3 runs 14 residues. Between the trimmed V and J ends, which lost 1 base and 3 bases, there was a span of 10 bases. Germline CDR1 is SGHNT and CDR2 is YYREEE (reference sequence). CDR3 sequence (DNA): TGTGCCAGCAGCTTGTTTACAGCCGACTATGGCTACACCTTC. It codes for CASSLFTADYGYTF.

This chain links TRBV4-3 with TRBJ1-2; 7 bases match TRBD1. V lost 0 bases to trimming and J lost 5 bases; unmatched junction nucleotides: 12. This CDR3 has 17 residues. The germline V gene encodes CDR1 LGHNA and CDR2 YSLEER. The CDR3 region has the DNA TGCGCCAGCAGCCAAGAACCGCCGCCAGGGGGTATTTATGGCTACACCTTC. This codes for CASSQEPPPGGIYGYTF.

In DNA, the CDR3 is TGTGCCAGCAGCGTACGAGGGTCTGAAGCTTTCTTT. Its protein is CASSVRGSEAFF. The genes are TRBV7-2 and TRBJ1-1; D not certain. This CDR3 region has 12 residues. Trimming shortened V by 5 bases and J by 6 bases, and 10 bases separated the two germline ends. CDR1 SGHTA and CDR2 FQGNSA come from the germline V gene.

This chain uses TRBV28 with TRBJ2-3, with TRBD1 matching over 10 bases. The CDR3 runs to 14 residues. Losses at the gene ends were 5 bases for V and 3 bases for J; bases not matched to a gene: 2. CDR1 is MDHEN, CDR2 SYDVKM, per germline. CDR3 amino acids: CASSRDRGTDTQYF. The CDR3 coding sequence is TGTGCCAGCAGTAGGGACAGGGGAACAGATACGCAGTATTTT.

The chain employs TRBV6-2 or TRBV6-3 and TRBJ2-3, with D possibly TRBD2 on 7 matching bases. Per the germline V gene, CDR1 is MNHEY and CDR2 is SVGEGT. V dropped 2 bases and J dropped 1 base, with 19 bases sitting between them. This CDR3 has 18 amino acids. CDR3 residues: CASSYGSRGGWGTDTQYF. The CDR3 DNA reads TGTGCCAGCAGTTACGGTTCTCGCGGGGGCTGGGGCACAGATACGCAGTATTTT.

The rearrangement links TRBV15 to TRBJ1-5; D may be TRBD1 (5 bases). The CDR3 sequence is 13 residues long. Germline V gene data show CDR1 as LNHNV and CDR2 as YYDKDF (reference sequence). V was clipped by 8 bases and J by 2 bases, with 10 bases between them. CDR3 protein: CATCKGRNQPQHF. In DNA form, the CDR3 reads TGTGCCACCTGTAAGGGGCGCAATCAGCCCCAGCATTTT.

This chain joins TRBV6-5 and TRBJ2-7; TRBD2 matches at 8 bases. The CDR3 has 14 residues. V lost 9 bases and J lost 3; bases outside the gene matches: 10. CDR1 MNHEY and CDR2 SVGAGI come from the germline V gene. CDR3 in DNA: TGTGCCAGTTTGAAAAGCGGGGGCCACTACGAGCAGTACTTC. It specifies CASLKSGGHYEQYF.

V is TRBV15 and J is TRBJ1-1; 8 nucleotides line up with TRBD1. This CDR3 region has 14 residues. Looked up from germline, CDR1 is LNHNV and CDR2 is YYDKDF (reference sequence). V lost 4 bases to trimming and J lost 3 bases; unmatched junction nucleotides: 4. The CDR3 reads CATSTDRGHTEAFF. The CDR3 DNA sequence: TGTGCCACCAGCACTGACAGGGGACACACTGAAGCTTTCTTT.

CDR3 coding DNA: TGTGCCAGCAGCGTAGGCGGACAGCAAGAGACCCAGTACTTC. Translating gives CASSVGGQQETQYF. V gene TRBV9 combines with J gene TRBJ2-5, with D possibly TRBD1 on 6 matching bases. The germline V gene encodes CDR1 SGDLS and CDR2 YYNGEE. There are 14 residues in the CDR3. The ends were cut back, 0 bases at V and 2 bases at J, with 8 bases in the middle.

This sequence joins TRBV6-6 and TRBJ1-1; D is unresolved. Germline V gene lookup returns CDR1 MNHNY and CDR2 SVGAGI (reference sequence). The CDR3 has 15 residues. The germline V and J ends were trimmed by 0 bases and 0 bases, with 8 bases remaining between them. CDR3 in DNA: TGTGCCAGCAGTTACTCGGAGGAGCTGAACACTGAAGCTTTCTTT. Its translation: CASSYSEELNTEAFF.

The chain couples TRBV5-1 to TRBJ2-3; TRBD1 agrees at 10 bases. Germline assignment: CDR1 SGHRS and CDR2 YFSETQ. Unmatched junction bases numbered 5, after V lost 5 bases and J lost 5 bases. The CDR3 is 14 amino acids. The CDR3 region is CASRPGTGEDTQYF. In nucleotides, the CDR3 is TGCGCCAGCAGACCCGGGACAGGGGAAGATACGCAGTATTTT.

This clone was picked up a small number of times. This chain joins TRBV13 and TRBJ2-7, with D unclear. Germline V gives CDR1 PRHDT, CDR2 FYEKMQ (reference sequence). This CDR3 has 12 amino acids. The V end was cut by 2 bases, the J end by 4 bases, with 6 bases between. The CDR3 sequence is CASSLTRYEQYF. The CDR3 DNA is TGTGCCAGCAGCTTAACCCGGTACGAGCAGTACTTC.

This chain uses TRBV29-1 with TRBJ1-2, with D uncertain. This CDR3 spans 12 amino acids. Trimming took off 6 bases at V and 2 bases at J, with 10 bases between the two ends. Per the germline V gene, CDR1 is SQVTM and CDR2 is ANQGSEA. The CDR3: CSVNDNNYGYTF. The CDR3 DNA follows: TGCAGCGTCAATGACAACAACTATGGCTACACCTTC.